This TCR beta chain stems from a study of early T cells in non-severe SARS-CoV-2 infection (dated by TCRdb to the early 2020s). Some background on the complete study: TCR sequencing used bulk RNA from unsorted whole blood, so alpha and beta chains could not be paired.

CDR1 and CDR2 were assigned from the germline V gene as MDHEN and SYDVKM. Inclusive of the bounding cysteine and phenylalanine, the CDR3 is 13 residues long. CDR3 DNA is the only sequence kept; it has 39 bases, read in frame from the first base. A distance of 12 bases separates the germline ends of V and J, which lose 5 bases and 4 bases respectively. This was a case-control study nested in a cohort of healthcare workers in London, UK, who had nasopharyngeal swab PCR tests and blood samples taken every week. Healthcare workers were enrolled in the week of the UK lockdown, from 23 to 31 March 2020, and were followed every week for up to about 16 weeks. Study-wide findings and limitations: VDJdb matching was skewed toward anti-spike CD8 responses and likely underestimated virus-specific expansions by missing private and CD4 specificities.

To prepare the library, 5' RACE was applied. This sample was sequenced with a NextSeq 500. The TCR library protocol attached unique molecular identifiers to individual cDNA molecules to correct for sequencing error and PCR bias. Both TCR alpha and beta chains were sequenced, and tight co-correlation was observed between alpha and beta sequence abundances in each sample. On the authors' methods: Decombinator V4 was used to annotate TCR sequences for V gene, J gene and CDR3. Expanded TCRs were defined as changing significantly between any two time points under a Poisson model with p below 0.0001. TCR abundances were normalised to the total number of TCRs sequenced per sample and were expressed as counts per million. TRAV1-2 paired with TRAJ12, TRAJ20 or TRAJ33 defined MAIT TCRs, while TRAV10 paired with TRAJ18 defined iNKT TCRs. A search of VDJdb, accessed on 1 November 2021, was run for TCRs annotated to CMV, EBV and SARS-CoV-2, with TCRs annotated for multiple antigens excluded. Clones were called with MiXCR by TCRdb after fastp trimmed the public reads at Q25, and only in-frame beta chains were retained. Identical CDR3 proteins give one entry, which carries the most common genes and DNA. The V and J calls follow TCRdb's processing rather than the paper's. The sample table records 32,000 or so distinct CDR3 sequences; roughly 6% of these occur just once. The ten largest clones add up to 5.9% of the sample.

This clonotype has at least ten counts. The antigen it recognizes is unknown. Base qualities are not provided; no much larger clone lies one nucleotide away. The sequencing input was whole blood. This clonotype was sampled from an adult who was a healthcare worker with PCR-confirmed SARS-CoV-2 infection or an uninfected control (not recorded which). The chain is assembled from TRBV28 and TRBJ2-7, with no D gene named confidently. The CDR3 in this case is CASSPLGPYEQYF. DNA sequence: TGTGCCAGCAGTCCATTGGGTCCTTACGAGCAGTACTTC. Extended through the reference TRBV28 and TRBJ2-7 proteins, this CDR3 yields the full variable domain: DVKVTQSSRYLVKRTGEKVFLECVQDMDHENMFWYRQDPGLGLRLIYFSYDVKMKEKGDIPEGYSVSREKKERFSLILESASTNQTSMYLCASSPLGPYEQYFGPGTRLTVT.